This TCR beta chain was retrieved from a study of blood T cell repertoires in COVID-19. Study-level background: Recovery among Cohort 3 donors was established by two negative PCRs, clearance, or symptom resolution.

Participant ages covered about 18 to 95 years across 25 or so US areas. Participants were placed into cohorts based on the clinical history they reported. In germline, CDR1 is GTSNPN, CDR2 SVGIG (reference sequence). This CDR3 comprises 14 residues. V shed 5 bases, J shed 4 bases, and the junction held 10 bases outside the gene matches. The data were produced by immunoSEQ multiplex PCR, yet TCRdb's version contains in-frame clones alone and is incomplete. The sample has 330,000 or so clones; approximately 87% are singletons. Specimen: PBMCs or T cells enriched from blood (not recorded which). The clonotype originates from a man aged 35-49 years in a cohort exposed to, infected with or recovered from COVID-19 (not recorded which). The rearrangement joins TRBV30 to TRBJ2-7; 8 nucleotides match TRBD1. This chain's CDR3 is CAWGRQGIRYEQYF. CDR3 coding DNA: TGTGCCTGGGGTAGACAGGGGATAAGGTACGAGCAGTACTTC.